Listed here are 8 T cell receptor beta chains from one sample, sequenced in a study of blood T cells in healthy people across ages. Together with a sample-barcoded 5' primer, a J-beta primer mix was included in a second PCR lasting about 7 to 11 cycles. From the 5' RACE reads, TCRdb called clonotypes with MiXCR, one entry per CDR3 protein. The sample holds around 700,000 distinct CDR3 sequences, 20% to 25% seen once. These data also featured in a second study, about T cells of mothers and their children.

The sample comprised blood. The origin of the receptors is a boy between 5 and 17 years old in good health.

V and J are TRBV28 and TRBJ2-4; 7 nucleotides agree with TRBD1. Germline values: CDR1 MDHEN, CDR2 SYDVKM. Trimming took 7 bases from V and 7 from J; bases not matched to a gene: 10. CDR3 size: 14 residues. The CDR3 protein is CASTPPGQTNIQYF. CDR3 bases: TGTGCCAGCACCCCTCCGGGACAGACGAACATTCAGTACTTC.

The V call is TRBV6-5, the J call TRBJ2-2; D not resolved. Germline V CDR1 and CDR2: MNHEY, SVGAGI. V lost 0 bases and J 7 bases, leaving 6 bases between the germline ends. The CDR3 length is 13 residues. The CDR3 protein is CASSYSVNGELFF. DNA of the CDR3: TGTGCCAGCAGTTACTCGGTCAACGGGGAGCTGTTTTTT.

The gene calls are TRBV7-2 and TRBJ2-1; D may be TRBD2 (7 bases). Between the trimmed V and J ends, which lost 0 bases and 3 bases, there was a span of 15 bases. The length of the CDR3 is 17 residues. The germline gives CDR1 SGHTA, CDR2 FQGNSA. This chain's CDR3 is CASSLAVGGAFYNEQFF. CDR3 sequence (DNA): TGTGCCAGCAGCTTAGCGGTAGGGGGGGCCTTCTACAATGAGCAGTTCTTC.

This clonotype was counted only a few times. This likely comes from a read error, as the CDR3 has no conserved phenylalanine or tryptophan at its end. The chain employs TRBV7-8 and TRBJ2-7; 12 nucleotides align to TRBD1. Losses at the gene ends were 4 bases for V and 7 bases for J; bases not matched to a gene: 11. The CDR3 totals 16 residues. The germline CDR1 and CDR2 sequences are SGHVS and FQNEAQ. CDR3 loop: CASSSRLGQGAGEQYL. The CDR3 DNA follows: TGTGCCAGCAGCTCCCGACTGGGACAGGGGGCTGGTGAGCAGTACCTC.

This clonotype was recorded a few times. This chain links TRBV24-1 with TRBJ2-6; D unresolved. The germline gives CDR1 KGHDR, CDR2 SFDVKD. The CDR3 contains 14 residues. V gave up 6 bases and J gave up 0 bases, with 5 bases separating them. The CDR3 spells CATSRSSGANVLTF. CDR3 bases: TGTGCCACCAGTCGGAGCTCTGGGGCCAACGTCCTGACTTTC.

The V call is TRBV7-9, the J call TRBJ2-5; D not certain. Per the germline V gene, CDR1 is SEHNR and CDR2 is FQNEAQ (reference sequence). The CDR3 consists of 14 residues. Trimming took off 4 bases at V and 10 bases at J, with 19 bases between the two ends. CDR3 DNA: TGTGCCAGCAGCTCCCCGGACCGCTTCACGGGCCAGTACTTC. Its translation is CASSSPDRFTGQYF.

On this clonotype: At one of its ends the junction is not consistent with the germline gene, which may arise from a read error. The V call is TRBV28, the J call TRBJ2-7; TRBD2 agrees at 8 bases. The CDR3 length is 13 residues. Germline loops: CDR1 MDHEN, CDR2 SYDVKM. CDR3 DNA sequence: TGTGCCAGCAGTTTAGAGGGTAGCGGGACGATTAACTTC. Translating it yields CASSLEGSGTINF.

CDR3 sequence: CASSQSLGTGGYNEQFF. The DNA of the CDR3 is TGCGCCAGCAGCCAAAGTCTCGGGACAGGCGGCTACAATGAGCAGTTCTTC. The chain is built from TRBV4-3 and TRBJ2-1, with 8 bases identical to TRBD1. In germline, CDR1 is LGHNA, CDR2 YSLEER. With 2 bases clipped from V and 3 bases from J, the junction kept 9 bases outside the gene matches. The CDR3 has 17 residues.